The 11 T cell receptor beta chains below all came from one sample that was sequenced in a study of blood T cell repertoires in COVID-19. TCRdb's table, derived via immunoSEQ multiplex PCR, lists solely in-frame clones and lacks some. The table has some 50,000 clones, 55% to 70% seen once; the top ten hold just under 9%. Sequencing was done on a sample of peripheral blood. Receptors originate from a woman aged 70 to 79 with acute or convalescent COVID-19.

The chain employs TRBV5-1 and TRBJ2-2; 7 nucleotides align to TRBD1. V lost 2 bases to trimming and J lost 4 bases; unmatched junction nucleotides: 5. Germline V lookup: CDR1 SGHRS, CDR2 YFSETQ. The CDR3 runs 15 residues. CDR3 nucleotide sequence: TGCGCCAGCAGCTTCCGACAGGGTGCCACCGGGGAGCTGTTTTTT. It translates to CASSFRQGATGELFF. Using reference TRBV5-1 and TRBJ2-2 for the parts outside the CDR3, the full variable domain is KAGVTQTPRYLIKTRGQQVTLSCSPISGHRSVSWYQQTPGQGLQFLFEYFSETQRNKGNFPGRFSGRQFSNSRSEMNVSTLELGDSALYLCASSFRQGATGELFFGEGSRLTVL.

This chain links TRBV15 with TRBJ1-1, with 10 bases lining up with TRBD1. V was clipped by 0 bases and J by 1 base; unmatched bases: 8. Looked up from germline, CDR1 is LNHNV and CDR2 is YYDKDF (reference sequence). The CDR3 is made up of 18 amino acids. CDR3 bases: TGTGCCACCAGCAGAGATCCCGGGGACAGGGGTGGGAACACTGAAGCTTTCTTT. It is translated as CATSRDPGDRGGNTEAFF.

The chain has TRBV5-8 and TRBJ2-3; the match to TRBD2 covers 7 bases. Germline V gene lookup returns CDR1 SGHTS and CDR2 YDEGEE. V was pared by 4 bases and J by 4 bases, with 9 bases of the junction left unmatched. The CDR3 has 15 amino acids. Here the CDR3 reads CASSAGLDVSDTQYF. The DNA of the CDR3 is TGTGCCAGCAGCGCCGGACTAGACGTTTCAGATACGCAGTATTTT.

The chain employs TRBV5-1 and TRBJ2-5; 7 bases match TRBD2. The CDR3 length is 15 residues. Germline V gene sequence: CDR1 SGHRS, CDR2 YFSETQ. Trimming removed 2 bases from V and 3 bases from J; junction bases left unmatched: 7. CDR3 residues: CASSFGTTGEETQYF. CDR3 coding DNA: TGCGCCAGCAGCTTCGGGACTACCGGAGAAGAGACCCAGTACTTC.

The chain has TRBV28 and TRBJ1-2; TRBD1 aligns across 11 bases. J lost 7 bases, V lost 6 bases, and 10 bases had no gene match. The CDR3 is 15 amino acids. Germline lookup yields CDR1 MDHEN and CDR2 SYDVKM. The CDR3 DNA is TGTGCCAGCAGAAGCCCCGGGACAGGGGGGTTTGGCTACACCTTC. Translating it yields CASRSPGTGGFGYTF.

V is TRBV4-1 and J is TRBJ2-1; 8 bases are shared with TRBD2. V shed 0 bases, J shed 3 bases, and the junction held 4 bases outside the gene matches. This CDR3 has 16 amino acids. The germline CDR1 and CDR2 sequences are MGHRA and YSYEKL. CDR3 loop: CASSQEISGVYNEQFF. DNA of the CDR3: TGCGCCAGCAGCCAAGAGATTAGCGGGGTCTACAATGAGCAGTTCTTC.

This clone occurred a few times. Here the CDR3 reads CASGRQLHGELFF. CDR3 DNA: TGTGCCAGCGGGAGGCAATTGCACGGGGAGCTGTTTTTT. The chain has TRBV9 and TRBJ2-2; weak D call: TRBD2 (6 bases). The V gene lost 7 bases and the J gene lost 7 bases, with 14 bases spanning the gap. Germline lookup yields CDR1 SGDLS and CDR2 YYNGEE. CDR3 length equals 13 residues.

The CDR3 DNA sequence: TGTGCCACCAACCCCGACGGACAGGCGGGTGGCTACACCTTC. Its protein is CATNPDGQAGGYTF. V gene TRBV6-5 combines with J gene TRBJ1-2; 7 nucleotides align to TRBD1. The V gene end was trimmed by 10 bases and the J gene end by 7 bases; junction bases not matched to a gene: 15. The CDR3 spans 14 residues. The V gene's germline CDR1 is MNHEY and CDR2 SVGAGI.

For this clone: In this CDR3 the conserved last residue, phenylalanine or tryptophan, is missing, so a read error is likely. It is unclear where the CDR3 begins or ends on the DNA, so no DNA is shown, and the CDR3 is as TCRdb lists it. CDR3 in amino acids: CSATRKGDPTI. The chain couples TRBV20-1 to TRBJ1-2; the listed D gene, TRBD1, was not tested against the DNA. The length of the CDR3 is 11 amino acids, counting both ends. CDR1 DFQATT and CDR2 SNEGSKA come from the germline V gene (reference sequence).

This chain's CDR3 is CAWSVNRGTEGYTF. CDR3 sequence (DNA): TGTGCCTGGAGTGTCAACAGGGGAACGGAGGGCTACACCTTC. This chain uses TRBV30 with TRBJ1-2, with 7 bases fitting TRBD1. V shed 0 bases, J shed 8 bases, and the junction held 9 bases outside the gene matches. Germline V gene data show CDR1 as GTSNPN and CDR2 as SVGIG (reference sequence). This CDR3 is built from 14 residues.

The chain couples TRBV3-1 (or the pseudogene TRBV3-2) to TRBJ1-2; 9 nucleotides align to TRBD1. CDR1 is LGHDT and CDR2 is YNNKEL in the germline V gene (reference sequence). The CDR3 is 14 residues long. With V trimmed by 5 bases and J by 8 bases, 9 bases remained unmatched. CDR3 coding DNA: TGTGCCAGCAGCGGAACAGGGGGCGTAAAGGGCTACACCTTC. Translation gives CASSGTGGVKGYTF.